The 14 T cell receptor beta chains reported below all come from one sample, sequenced in a study of T cells after yellow fever vaccination. TCRdb passed the 5' RACE reads through MiXCR, listing each CDR3 protein once. The data contain about 310,000 distinct CDR3 sequences, around 4% of them singletons. The specimen comprised PBMCs, sampled on the day of the yellow fever booster vaccination. All receptors come from a young man who received the YFV17D yellow fever vaccine.

This clonotype has a handful of counts. J is TRBJ1-5 and V is TRBV5-1; no definite D call. The CDR3 has 14 residues. Germline V gives CDR1 SGHRS, CDR2 YFSETQ. Trimming took off 2 bases at V and 5 bases at J, with 11 bases between the two ends. The CDR3 protein is CASSFEGSDQPQHF. The CDR3 DNA reads as TGCGCCAGCAGCTTTGAGGGATCTGATCAGCCCCAGCATTTT.

This clonotype was counted at least ten times. This chain uses TRBV7-2 with TRBJ2-7; 8 bases match TRBD2. The V gene's germline CDR1 is SGHTA and CDR2 FQGNSA. Losses at the gene ends were 5 bases for V and 3 bases for J; bases not matched to a gene: 9. The CDR3 covers 15 residues. CDR3 protein: CASSTLGGALYEQYF. CDR3 bases: TGTGCCAGCAGCACCCTCGGGGGGGCCCTCTACGAGCAGTACTTC.

This clonotype was detected ten times or more. The CDR3 sequence: CASSQMVDEKLFF. The CDR3 DNA is TGTGCCAGCAGCCAGATGGTAGACGAAAAACTGTTTTTT. The genes are TRBV3-1 and TRBJ1-4, with D unresolved. CDR3 length equals 13 residues. CDR1 and CDR2 (germline): LGHDT, YNNKEL (reference sequence). V gave up 3 bases and J gave up 8 bases, with 10 bases separating them.

This clonotype was observed a few times. The V call is TRBV6-1, the J call TRBJ2-1, with D hard to call. This CDR3 contains 12 residues. Germline CDR1 is MNHNS and CDR2 is SASEGT. V lost 4 bases and J lost 10, with 11 bases in between. The DNA of the CDR3 is TGTGCCAGCAGTGGGAGACCGACAGAGCAGTTCTTC. It specifies CASSGRPTEQFF.

V usage is TRBV5-1 and J usage is TRBJ2-3, with 12 bases matching TRBD2. J lost 4 bases, V lost 4 bases, and 7 bases had no gene match. Germline V gene data show CDR1 as SGHRS and CDR2 as YFSETQ. The CDR3 length is 16 residues. Here the CDR3 reads CASSPSGGALADTQYF. The CDR3 DNA is TGCGCCAGCAGCCCTAGCGGGGGGGCTTTAGCAGATACGCAGTATTTT.

The V call is TRBV5-1, the J call TRBJ2-1; a weak D match, TRBD2 (5 bases). This CDR3 is 14 amino acids long. CDR1 is SGHRS, CDR2 YFSETQ, per germline. The V gene lost 5 bases and the J gene lost 12 bases, with 21 bases spanning the gap. The CDR3 coding sequence is TGCGCCAGCAGACAGACTACTCTCACAAGTGGGCAGTTCTTC. Translation gives CASRQTTLTSGQFF.

This sequence joins TRBV20-1 and TRBJ1-2; possible D gene TRBD1, 5 bases. This CDR3 has 16 amino acids. Germline V gives CDR1 DFQATT, CDR2 SNEGSKA (reference sequence). Trimming cost V 0 bases and J 6 bases, with 20 bases left between them. CDR3 in amino acids: CSARDRRDRQSHGYTF. CDR3 nucleotide sequence: TGCAGTGCTAGAGATCGAAGAGACAGACAGTCCCATGGCTACACCTTC.

This clonotype was seen a few times. The chain employs TRBV19 and TRBJ2-1, with TRBD1 identical over 8 bases. Per the germline V gene, CDR1 is LNHDA and CDR2 is SQIVND (reference sequence). The CDR3 extends over 14 amino acids. The J segment lost 8 bases and the V segment lost 3 bases, leaving 6 bases of the junction unmatched. DNA of the CDR3: TGTGCCAGTAGTATCCAGGGGGCATTCGATGAGCAGTTCTTC. Its translation is CASSIQGAFDEQFF.

A few counts support this clonotype. The chain is built from TRBV7-9 and TRBJ2-1; TRBD1 matches 10 bases. V dropped 4 bases and J dropped 7; count of bases not matched to a gene: 22. Germline-derived CDR1 and CDR2 are SEHNR and FQNEAQ (reference sequence). This CDR3 is 20 amino acids long. This chain's CDR3 is CASSSTLLLSGTGAFNEQFF. In DNA form, the CDR3 reads TGTGCCAGCAGCTCTACACTGTTATTATCCGGGACAGGGGCTTTTAATGAGCAGTTCTTC.

This clonotype was observed at least ten times. The chain recombines TRBV14 with TRBJ2-7, with D tentatively TRBD1 (6 bases). The V end lost 0 bases, the J end lost 1 base, and 13 bases lay between the germline ends. Germline loops: CDR1 SGHDN, CDR2 FVKESK. There are 16 residues in the CDR3. CDR3 DNA sequence: TGTGCCAGCAGCCAAGACCAAGTGCAGGGGTCCTACGAGCAGTACTTC. It encodes CASSQDQVQGSYEQYF.

This clonotype was seen ten or more times. The chain links TRBV6-1 to TRBJ2-2; D gene unclear. Germline V gives CDR1 MNHNS, CDR2 SASEGT. V was shortened by 5 bases and J by 5 bases, with 15 bases between the two germline ends. The length of the CDR3 is 15 residues. CDR3 loop: CASSFGWEVTGELFF. CDR3 nucleotides: TGTGCCAGCAGTTTTGGGTGGGAAGTTACCGGGGAGCTGTTTTTT.

This clonotype was found many times. V usage is TRBV3-2 and J usage is TRBJ2-5. TRBV3-2 is a known pseudogene. This CDR3 is 13 amino acids long. The CDR3 DNA is TGTGCCAGCAGCCACGAGACCCAAGAGACCCAGTACTTC. Translated: CASSHETQETQYF.

This clonotype was seen ten or more times. V is TRBV6-2 or TRBV6-3 and J is TRBJ2-7; no definite D call. Germline CDR1 MNHEY, CDR2 SVGEGT. The CDR3 extends over 13 amino acids. V dropped 3 bases and J dropped 7 bases, with 13 bases sitting between them. CDR3 in DNA: TGTGCCAGCAGTTATTCTTCGGCTTGGGAGCAGTACTTC. It encodes CASSYSSAWEQYF.

At least ten counts were recorded for this clonotype. The CDR3 nucleotides are TGTGCCAGCAGCCAAGGGTCGGGACAGGGGTCCTACGAGCAGTACTTC. Translating gives CASSQGSGQGSYEQYF. This chain connects TRBV14 to TRBJ2-7; TRBD1 matches at 10 bases. CDR1 is SGHDN, CDR2 FVKESK, per germline. Losses at the gene ends were 1 base for V and 1 base for J; bases not matched to a gene: 4. CDR3 length: 16 amino acids.